This T cell receptor beta chain was sequenced for a study of neurological immune-mediated disorders. This clonotype was counted at least ten times. Time point meaning: longitudinal time-point 2. TCRdb recomputed calls from the 5' RACE reads with MiXCR, one row per CDR3 protein. The sample includes tens of thousands of distinct CDR3 sequences, 4.5% to 7.5% of them seen just once. V dropped 6 bases and J dropped 0; count of bases not matched to a gene: 11. Germline V gives CDR1 MNHNS, CDR2 SASEGT. This CDR3 has 17 residues. This rearrangement joins TRBV6-1 to TRBJ2-1, with 7 bases aligning to TRBD1. The sequence was obtained from a woman in her fifties or sixties with multiple sclerosis. The source material was PBMCs. CDR3 in amino acids: CASRARDSRSSYNEQFF. The CDR3 region has the DNA TGTGCCAGCAGAGCTAGGGACAGTAGAAGCTCCTACAATGAGCAGTTCTTC.